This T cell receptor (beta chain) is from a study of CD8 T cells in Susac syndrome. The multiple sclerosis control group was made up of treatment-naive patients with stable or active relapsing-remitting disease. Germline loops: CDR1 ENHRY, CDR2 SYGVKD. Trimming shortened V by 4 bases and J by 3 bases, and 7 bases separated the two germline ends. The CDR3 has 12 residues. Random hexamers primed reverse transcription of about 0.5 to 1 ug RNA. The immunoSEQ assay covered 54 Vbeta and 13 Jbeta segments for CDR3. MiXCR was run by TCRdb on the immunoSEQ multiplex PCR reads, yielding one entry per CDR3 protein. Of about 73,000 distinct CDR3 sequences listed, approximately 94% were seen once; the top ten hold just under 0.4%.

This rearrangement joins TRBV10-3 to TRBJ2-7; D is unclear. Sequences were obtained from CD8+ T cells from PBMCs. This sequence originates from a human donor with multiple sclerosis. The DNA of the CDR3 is TGTGCCATCAGTGCCCTCTTCTACGAGCAGTACTTC. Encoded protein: CAISALFYEQYF.